These 8 T cell receptor beta chains came from one sample sequenced in a study of cytomegalovirus exposure and HLA in healthy donors. PCR was performed using 60 Vbeta and 13 Jbeta primers. Generated by immunoSEQ multiplex PCR, the TCRdb table keeps only in-frame clones and is missing some. The sample has 90,000 to 120,000 clones, 73% seen once. What was sequenced was PBMCs. The receptor set was obtained from a man under 40 in good health and CMV-seronegative.

This sequence joins TRBV7-9 and TRBJ1-1, with TRBD1 matching 9 bases. The CDR3 spans 18 residues. Germline CDR1 SEHNR, CDR2 FQNEAQ (reference sequence). V gave up 1 base and J gave up 4 bases; unmatched junction bases: 13. CDR3 nucleotide sequence: TGTGCCAGCAGCTTAGTAGGGGTACCGGGACAGGGTCGCACTGAAGCTTTCTTT. Its translation is CASSLVGVPGQGRTEAFF.

Only a few counts were recorded for this clone. The chain joins TRBV7-7 to TRBJ2-5; 12 bases map to TRBD2. The CDR3 spans 15 residues. Germline values: CDR1 SSHAT, CDR2 FNYEAQ (reference sequence). V lost 5 bases and J lost 1; bases outside the gene matches: 2. The CDR3 nucleotides are TGTGCCAGCAGCGGGGGACTAGCGGGCCAAGAGACCCAGTACTTC. Protein sequence: CASSGGLAGQETQYF.

The chain couples TRBV6-1 to TRBJ1-1; 7 nucleotides agree with TRBD1. CDR3 length equals 15 residues. Trimming took 8 bases from V and 2 from J; bases not matched to a gene: 11. Germline CDR1 is MNHNS and CDR2 is SASEGT. DNA for the CDR3: TGTGCCAGCGTCCAGGACAGGCGCACTAACACTGAAGCTTTCTTT. This translates into CASVQDRRTNTEAFF.

This clone was seen a handful of times. The genes are TRBV7-9 and TRBJ2-5, with 9 bases aligning to TRBD2. The CDR3 covers 14 residues. The V segment lost 3 bases and the J segment 3 bases; nucleotides outside the gene matches: 2. Germline-derived CDR1 and CDR2 are SEHNR and FQNEAQ (reference sequence). The CDR3 bases are TGTGCCAGCAGCTTGGCTAGCGGGAAAGAGACCCAGTACTTC. Amino acid sequence: CASSLASGKETQYF.

The genes are TRBV28 and TRBJ2-3; D perhaps matches TRBD1 (6 bases). Germline V gene lookup returns CDR1 MDHEN and CDR2 SYDVKM. The length of the CDR3 is 13 residues. V lost 8 bases and J lost 2, with 11 bases in between. Written as DNA, the CDR3 is TGTGCCAGCCAGGGGATTGACACAGATACGCAGTATTTT. Translated: CASQGIDTDTQYF. Variable domain in full (rest from reference TRBV28 and TRBJ2-3): DVKVTQSSRYLVKRTGEKVFLECVQDMDHENMFWYRQDPGLGLRLIYFSYDVKMKEKGDIPEGYSVSREKKERFSLILESASTNQTSMYLCASQGIDTDTQYFGPGTRLTVL.

The chain employs TRBV6-6 and TRBJ1-5, with TRBD1 identical over 10 bases. This CDR3 spans 16 amino acids. V dropped 6 bases and J dropped 7; count of bases not matched to a gene: 12. Per the germline V gene, CDR1 is MNHNY and CDR2 is SVGAGI (reference sequence). CDR3 DNA: TGTGCCAGCAGGAGACAGGGGGCGTCGTTTAGCCAGCCCCAGCATTTT. Encoded protein: CASRRQGASFSQPQHF.

This chain uses TRBV28 with TRBJ1-5; no definite D call. Trimming stripped 6 bases from V and 3 bases from J, with 6 bases between. The germline V gene has CDR1 MDHEN and CDR2 SYDVKM. This CDR3 contains 12 residues. The chain's CDR3 is CASSRDNQPQHF. In DNA, the CDR3 is TGTGCCAGCAGCCGGGACAATCAGCCCCAGCATTTT.

The chain couples TRBV7-7 to TRBJ2-7; 8 bases align to TRBD1. The CDR3 contains 15 residues. The junction had 7 bases not matched to a gene; V was cut back by 0 bases and J by 6 bases. Germline-derived CDR1 and CDR2 are SSHAT and FNYEAQ (reference sequence). CDR3 residues: CASSLAPGTGGEQYF. As DNA, the CDR3 is TGTGCCAGCAGCTTAGCCCCCGGGACAGGCGGCGAGCAGTACTTC.